This is a list of T cell receptor beta chains from one sample in a study of blood T cell repertoires in COVID-19. TCRdb keeps only in-frame clones here, not all; method: immunoSEQ multiplex PCR. The sample has about 180,000 clones; more than 75% are singletons. Sequences were obtained from PBMCs or T cells enriched from blood (not recorded which). All receptors derive from a human donor with acute COVID-19. The donor label of this sample is uncertain. CDR3s include the opening cysteine and the closing phenylalanine or tryptophan. Some rows mark clone size as missing; the rest say once, few, many or name a class of expanded clone.

NA	TRBV7-2	17	TRBJ2-3	CASSMILAGAHTDTQYF
NA	TRBV7-8	13	TRBJ2-3	CASKELRTDTQYF
NA	TRBV30	13	TRBJ2-6	CAWRGAGANVLTF
NA	TRBV29-1	12	TRBJ1-5	CSVEDPGQPQHF
NA	TRBV4-1	12	TRBJ2-7	CASSHIYSEQYF
NA	TRBV6-5	14	TRBJ2-5	CASSSLTGGVTQYF
NA	TRBV10-3	17	TRBJ1-2	CAISRSAPGQGGYGYTF
NA	TRBV4-2	16	TRBJ2-3	CASSPRTSGNTDTQYF
few	TRBV5-8	14	TRBJ1-1	CASSLGPRGTEAFF
NA	TRBV12-3/TRBV12-4	13	TRBJ1-1	CASGDRGGTEAFF
NA	TRBV4-1	15	TRBJ2-7	CASSQRPGQGNEQYF
NA	TRBV14	16	TRBJ2-3	CASSQGSGYYTDTQYF
NA	TRBV2	14	TRBJ2-2	CASRARGHTGELFF
few	TRBV7-2	16	TRBJ2-5	CASSLEGGAGLGTQYF
once	TRBV24-1	12	TRBJ1-2	CATKERTYGYTF
NA	TRBV7-9	14	TRBJ2-7	CASSPGQAHGGQYF
NA	TRBV5-1	15	TRBJ2-5	CASSLEGQGWETQYF
NA	TRBV5-1	15	TRBJ1-4	CASSLGTGINEKLFF
NA	TRBV7-2	15	TRBJ2-1	CASSLDAQGAWEQFF
NA	TRBV10-3	15	TRBJ1-2	CAISEGGGSTIGYTF
once	TRBV19	13	TRBJ2-7	CASSIGTGYEQYF
NA	TRBV6-5	14	TRBJ1-2	CASSYSRRDYGYTF
NA	TRBV6-4	14	TRBJ2-7	CASPGGQGSYEQYF
NA	TRBV6-4	13	TRBJ1-1	CASSPERGTEAFF
NA	TRBV28	16	TRBJ2-3	CASSFPLAGTTDTQYF
NA	TRBV2	15	TRBJ2-3	CASAYGGGRTDTQYF
NA	TRBV27	14	TRBJ2-7	CATNPTGAAFEQYF
NA	TRBV5-1	16	TRBJ2-1	CASSFGAASSYNEQFF
NA	TRBV18	15	TRBJ2-2	CASSKTGGDTGELFF
NA	TRBV7-7	15	TRBJ2-1	CASSSGGSSYNEQFF
NA	TRBV11-2	13	TRBJ2-1	CASSLSLLAPGFF
NA	TRBV9	16	TRBJ2-3	CASSVEGLAGFDTQYF
NA	TRBV29-1	13	TRBJ1-2	CSGRDRGSYGYTF
NA	TRBV7-3	15	TRBJ1-2	CASSLNRGRGDGYTF
NA	TRBV7-3	16	TRBJ2-3	CASSLTISQGVDTQYF
NA	TRBV7-2	15	TRBJ1-6	CASSTRQGGGSPLHF
once	TRBV5-8	17	TRBJ2-3	CASSPPWGALHTDTQYF
NA	TRBV5-4	18	TRBJ1-6	CASSLGTSGRGYNSPLHF
once	TRBV4-3	15	TRBJ2-5	CASSQEDTGVETQYF
NA	TRBV11-2	13	TRBJ1-5	CASSRGQAQPQHF
NA	TRBV19	13	TRBJ2-4	CASSLRTGNIQYF
NA	TRBV19	14	TRBJ1-5	CASQPGGLNQPQHF
NA	TRBV29-1	15	TRBJ2-1	CSVVKTSGVYNEQFF
NA	TRBV5-1	14	TRBJ2-5	CASSWGRTQETQYF
few	TRBV7-8	14	TRBJ2-7	CASSTRKGIDEQYF
NA	TRBV12-3/TRBV12-4	13	TRBJ2-7	CASSYQGGYEQYF
NA	TRBV30	12	TRBJ1-5	CAWSAQGAPQHF
NA	TRBV3-1/TRBV3-2	17	TRBJ2-7	CASSQESFQAGNKEQYF
NA	TRBV9	15	TRBJ2-2	CASSVGQRNTGELFF
NA	TRBV7-9	14	TRBJ2-5	CASSLDSYQETQYF
NA	TRBV4-3	14	TRBJ2-3	CASSRERGTDTQYF
NA	TRBV15	15	TRBJ2-3	CATSRDPGGRDTQYF
once	TRBV9	15	TRBJ2-3	CASSGLAGGGDTQYF
NA	TRBV5-1	15	TRBJ2-3	CASRAGPRLTDTQYF
NA	TRBV5-1	17	TRBJ1-2	CASSLRVWDRFFYGYTF
NA	TRBV24-1	13	TRBJ2-7	CATSDLDSYEQYF
NA	TRBV7-2	14	TRBJ2-7	CASSTWTVGYEQYF
NA	TRBV4-3	14	TRBJ1-1	CASSPKGANTEAFF
NA	TRBV5-4	16	TRBJ1-3	CASSLGRSNSGNTIYF